This T cell receptor beta chain was captured by sequencing in a study of neurological immune-mediated disorders. General study results and limits: Private repertoires in all groups were suggested by the finding that expanded clones across subjects shared no CDR3 amino acid sequences.

Each TCR transcript was tagged with a 10-nucleotide random UMI during 5'RACE. TCRdb re-called the 5' RACE reads through MiXCR, storing one row per CDR3 protein. The sample shows around 50,000 distinct CDR3 sequences, roughly 24% of them seen only once. Trimming took 4 bases from V and 7 from J, leaving 17 bases between them. This CDR3 spans 15 amino acids. Germline V gene sequence: CDR1 LGHNA, CDR2 YNFKEQ. The healthy controls volunteered at a blood bank in Maryland, USA. This clonotype was seen repeatedly, ten times or more. Its target is unknown. This TCR came from a woman in her 70s in good health. The chain is built from TRBV4-2 and TRBJ2-1; D might be TRBD2 (6 bases). Sequencing was performed on PBMCs. CDR3 nucleotides: TGTGCCAGCAGCCTCTCGGAGGGCCAAGATAATGAGCAGTTCTTC. Its protein product is CASSLSEGQDNEQFF.